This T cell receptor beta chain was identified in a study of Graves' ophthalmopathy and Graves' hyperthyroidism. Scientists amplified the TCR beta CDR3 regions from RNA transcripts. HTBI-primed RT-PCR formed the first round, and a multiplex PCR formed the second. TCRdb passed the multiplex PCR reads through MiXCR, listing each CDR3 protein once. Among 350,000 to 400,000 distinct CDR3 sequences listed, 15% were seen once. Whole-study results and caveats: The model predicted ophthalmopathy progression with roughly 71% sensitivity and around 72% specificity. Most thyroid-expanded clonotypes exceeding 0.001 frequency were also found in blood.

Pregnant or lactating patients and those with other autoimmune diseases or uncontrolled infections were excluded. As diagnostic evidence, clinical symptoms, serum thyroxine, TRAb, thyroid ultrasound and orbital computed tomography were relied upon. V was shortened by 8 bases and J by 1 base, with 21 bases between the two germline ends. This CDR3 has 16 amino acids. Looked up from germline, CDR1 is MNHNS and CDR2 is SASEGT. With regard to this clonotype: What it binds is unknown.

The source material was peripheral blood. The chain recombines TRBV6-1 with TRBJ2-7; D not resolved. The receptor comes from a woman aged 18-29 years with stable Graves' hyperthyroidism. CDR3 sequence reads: CASCQAFGRISYEQYF. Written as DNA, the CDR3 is TGTGCCAGCTGCCAGGCTTTCGGACGGATATCCTACGAGCAGTACTTC.